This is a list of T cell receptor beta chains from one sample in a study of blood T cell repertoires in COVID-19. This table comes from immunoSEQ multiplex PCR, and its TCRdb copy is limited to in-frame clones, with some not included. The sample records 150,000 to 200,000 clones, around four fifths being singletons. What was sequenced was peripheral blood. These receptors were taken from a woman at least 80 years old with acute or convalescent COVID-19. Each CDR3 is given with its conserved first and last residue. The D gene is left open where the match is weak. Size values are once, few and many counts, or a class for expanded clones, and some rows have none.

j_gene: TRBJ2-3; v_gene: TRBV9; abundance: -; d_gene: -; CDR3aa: CASSVGRSGGADTQYF; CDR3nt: TGTGCCAGCAGCGTAGGGCGATCTGGGGGCGCGGATACGCAGTATTTT
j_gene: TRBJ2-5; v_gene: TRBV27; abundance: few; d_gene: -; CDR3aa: CASSLRGYGQETQYF; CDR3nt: TGTGCCAGCAGTTTACGGGGGTACGGACAAGAGACCCAGTACTTC
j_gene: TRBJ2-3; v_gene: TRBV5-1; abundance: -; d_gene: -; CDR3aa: CASSLGLAPTDLTDTQYF; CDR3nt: TGCGCCAGCAGCTTGGGCCTAGCGCCCACCGACCTCACAGATACGCAGTATTTT
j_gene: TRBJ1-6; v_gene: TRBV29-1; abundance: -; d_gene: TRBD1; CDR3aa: CSAGTDTNSPLHF; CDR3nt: TGCAGCGCTGGGACAGACACTAATTCACCCCTCCACTTT
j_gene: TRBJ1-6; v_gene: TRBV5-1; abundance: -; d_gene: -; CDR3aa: CASSSAGQVGSPLHF; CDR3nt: TGCGCCAGCAGCTCCGCAGGGCAAGTTGGTTCACCCCTCCACTTT
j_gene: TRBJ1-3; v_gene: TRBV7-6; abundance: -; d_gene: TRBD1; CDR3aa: CASSLIVGTGTTGNTIYF; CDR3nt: TGTGCCAGCAGCTTAATCGTCGGGACAGGGACGACTGGAAACACCATATATTTT
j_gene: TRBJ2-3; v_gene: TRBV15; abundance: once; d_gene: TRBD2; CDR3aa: CATSNLLAGVSRDTQYF; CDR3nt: TGTGCCACCAGCAACCTTCTAGCGGGAGTAAGCAGGGATACGCAGTATTTT
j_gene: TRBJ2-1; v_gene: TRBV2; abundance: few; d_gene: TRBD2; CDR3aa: CASRTGTSPREQFF; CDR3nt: TGTGCCAGCAGGACCGGGACTAGTCCTCGAGAGCAGTTCTTC
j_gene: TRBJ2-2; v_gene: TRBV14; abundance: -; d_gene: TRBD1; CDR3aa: CASSPYDGQANTGELFF; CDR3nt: TGTGCCAGCAGCCCGTACGACGGACAGGCCAACACCGGGGAGCTGTTTTTT
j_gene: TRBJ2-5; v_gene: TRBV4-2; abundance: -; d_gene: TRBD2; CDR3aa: CASSQDAGGETQYF; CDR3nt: TGTGCCAGCAGCCAAGATGCGGGGGGGGAGACCCAGTACTTC
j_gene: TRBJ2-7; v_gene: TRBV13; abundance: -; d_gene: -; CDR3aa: CASSPAKEEQYF; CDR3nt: TGTGCCAGCAGCCCCGCGAAAGAGGAGCAGTACTTC
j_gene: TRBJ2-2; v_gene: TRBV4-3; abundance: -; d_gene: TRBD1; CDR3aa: CASSQERRQGSGTGELFF; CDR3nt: TGCGCCAGCAGCCAAGAAAGGAGACAGGGTTCGGGCACCGGGGAGCTGTTTTTT
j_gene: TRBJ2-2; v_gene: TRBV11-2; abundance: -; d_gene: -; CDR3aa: CASSSISFGIGTGELFF; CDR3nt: TGTGCCAGCAGCTCCATATCTTTCGGGATAGGTACCGGGGAGCTGTTTTTT
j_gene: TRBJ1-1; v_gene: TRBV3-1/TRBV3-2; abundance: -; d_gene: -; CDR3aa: CASSQMKETEAFF; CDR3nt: TGTGCCAGCAGCCAAATGAAGGAGACTGAAGCTTTCTTT
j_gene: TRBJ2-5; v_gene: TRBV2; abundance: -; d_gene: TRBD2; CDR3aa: CASSGLAGRETQYF; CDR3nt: TGTGCCAGCAGTGGCCTAGCGGGGCGGGAGACCCAGTACTTC
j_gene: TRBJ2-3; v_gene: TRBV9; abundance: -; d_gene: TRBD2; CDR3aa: CASSLGGLAGADTQYF; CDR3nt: TGTGCCAGCAGCTTGGGGGGACTAGCGGGCGCAGATACGCAGTATTTT
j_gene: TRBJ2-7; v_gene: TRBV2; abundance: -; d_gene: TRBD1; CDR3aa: CASSEQGAAYEQYF; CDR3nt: TGTGCCAGCAGTGAACAGGGGGCGGCCTACGAGCAGTACTTC
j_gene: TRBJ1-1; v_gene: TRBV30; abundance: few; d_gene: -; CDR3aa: CAWGQGKTEAFF; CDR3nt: TGTGCCTGGGGGCAGGGGAAAACTGAAGCTTTCTTT
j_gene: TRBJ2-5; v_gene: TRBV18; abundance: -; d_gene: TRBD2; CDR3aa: CASSPGGRARETQYF; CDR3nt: TGTGCCAGCTCACCGGGCGGGAGGGCCAGAGAGACCCAGTACTTC
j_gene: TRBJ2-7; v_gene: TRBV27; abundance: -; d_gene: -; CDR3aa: CASSLSTGLGYEQYF; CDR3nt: TGTGCCAGCAGTTTATCGACAGGATTGGGCTACGAGCAGTACTTC
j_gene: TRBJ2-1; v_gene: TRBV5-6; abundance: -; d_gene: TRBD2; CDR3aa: CASSLELAVRSYNEQFF; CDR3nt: TGTGCCAGCAGCTTGGAGCTAGCGGTACGCTCCTACAATGAGCAGTTCTTC
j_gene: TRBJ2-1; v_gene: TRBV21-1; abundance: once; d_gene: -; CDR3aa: CASSKRTSGRGNEQFF; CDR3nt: TGTGCCAGCAGCAAAAGGACTAGCGGGAGGGGTAATGAGCAGTTCTTC
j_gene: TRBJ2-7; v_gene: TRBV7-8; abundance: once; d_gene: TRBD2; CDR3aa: CASSLPGLAYEQYF; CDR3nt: TGTGCCAGCAGCTTACCCGGACTAGCCTACGAGCAGTACTTC
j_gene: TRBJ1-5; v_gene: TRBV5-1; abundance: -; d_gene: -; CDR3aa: CASRRSSDQPQHF; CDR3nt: TGCGCCAGCAGACGGTCTTCCGATCAGCCCCAGCATTTT
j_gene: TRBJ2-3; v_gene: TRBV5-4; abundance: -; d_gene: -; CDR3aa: CASSFLEPDTQYF; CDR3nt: TGTGCCAGCAGCTTTTTGGAGCCAGATACGCAGTATTTT
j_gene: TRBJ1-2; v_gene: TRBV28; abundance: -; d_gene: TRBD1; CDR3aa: CASRDRGRTYGYTF; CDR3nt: TGTGCCAGCAGGGACAGGGGGCGTACCTATGGCTACACCTTC
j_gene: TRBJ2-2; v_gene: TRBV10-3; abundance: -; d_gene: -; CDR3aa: CAISGQPNTGELFF; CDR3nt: TGTGCCATCAGTGGGCAACCGAACACCGGGGAGCTGTTTTTT
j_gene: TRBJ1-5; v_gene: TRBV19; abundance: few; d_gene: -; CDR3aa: CASIPSGLARQPQHF; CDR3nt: TGTGCCAGTATACCCTCGGGTCTTGCACGGCAGCCCCAGCATTTT
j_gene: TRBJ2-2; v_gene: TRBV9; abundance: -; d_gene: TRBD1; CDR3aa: CASSDNPARDRGRHGELFF; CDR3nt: TGTGCCAGCAGCGATAACCCCGCCCGGGACAGGGGGCGGCACGGGGAGCTGTTTTTT
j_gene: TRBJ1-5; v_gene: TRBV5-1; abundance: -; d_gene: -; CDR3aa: CAIYREGRNQPQHF; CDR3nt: TGCGCCATCTATAGGGAGGGCCGCAATCAGCCCCAGCATTTT
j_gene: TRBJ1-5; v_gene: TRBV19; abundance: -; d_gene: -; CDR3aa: CASRSGHAEGNQPQHF; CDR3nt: TGTGCCAGTAGATCGGGACATGCGGAGGGCAATCAGCCCCAGCATTTT
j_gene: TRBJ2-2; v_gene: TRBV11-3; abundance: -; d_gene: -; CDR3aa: CASSHRSQGGELFF; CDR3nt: TGTGCCAGCAGCCACAGATCCCAGGGCGGGGAGCTGTTTTTT
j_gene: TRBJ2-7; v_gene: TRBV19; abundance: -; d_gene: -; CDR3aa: CASSIGAGATYEQYF; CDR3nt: TGTGCCAGTAGTATTGGAGCGGGCGCGACCTACGAGCAGTACTTC
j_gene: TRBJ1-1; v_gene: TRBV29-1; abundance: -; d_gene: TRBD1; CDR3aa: CSVATGGGFTEAFF; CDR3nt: TGCAGCGTTGCTACAGGGGGGGGGTTCACTGAAGCTTTCTTT
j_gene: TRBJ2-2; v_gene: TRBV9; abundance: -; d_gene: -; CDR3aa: CASSVLGSGTGELFF; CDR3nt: TGTGCCAGCAGCGTACTAGGGAGTGGCACCGGGGAGCTGTTTTTT